The 15 T cell receptor beta chains below all came from one sample that was sequenced in a study. TCRdb re-called the 5' RACE reads with MiXCR, one entry per CDR3 protein. The sample holds about 50,000 distinct CDR3 sequences; about a sixth are singletons and the top ten take around 2.3%. Input material: naive CD4+ T cells sorted from blood. Subset: naive CD4+ T cells, CD4+CD45RA+CD25-. These receptors all come from a female donor with breast cancer.

Points on this clonotype: It is likely a read error, because the conserved phenylalanine at the end of the CDR3 is missing. The chain links TRBV7-2 to TRBJ2-5; TRBD1 agrees at 8 bases. Germline V lookup: CDR1 SGHTA, CDR2 FQGNSA. Trimming cost V 5 bases and J 0 bases; bases outside gene matches: 5. The CDR3 is 15 amino acids. The CDR3 nucleotides are TGTGCCAGCAGCCTACAGGGGGGCCACCAAGAGACCCAGTACCTC. Protein product: CASSLQGGHQETQYL.

This clonotype was seen repeatedly, ten times or more. The chain has TRBV7-2 and TRBJ2-7; 10 nucleotides agree with TRBD1. CDR3 length equals 15 residues. Germline assignment: CDR1 SGHTA and CDR2 FQGNSA. V shed 1 base, J shed 5 bases, and the junction held 5 bases outside the gene matches. The CDR3 reads CASSLVGTGDHEQYF. The CDR3 DNA follows: TGTGCCAGCAGCTTAGTGGGGACAGGGGACCACGAGCAGTACTTC.

The chain couples TRBV2 to TRBJ2-5; D is uncertain. This CDR3 is 13 amino acids long. V lost 2 bases and J 5 bases, leaving 9 bases between the germline ends. Germline CDR1 and CDR2: SNHLY and FYNNEI. The CDR3 protein is CASSERNWETQYF. In nucleotides, the CDR3 is TGTGCCAGCAGTGAAAGGAACTGGGAGACCCAGTACTTC. Looking up the rest from reference TRBV2 and TRBJ2-5 gives the full variable domain: EPEVTQTPSHQVTQMGQEVILRCVPISNHLYFYWYRQILGQKVEFLVSFYNNEISEKSEIFDDQFSVERPDGSNFTLKIRSTKLEDSAMYFCASSERNWETQYFGPGTRLLVL.

This clonotype was found many times. This chain uses TRBV5-4 with TRBJ2-3; the D gene is possibly TRBD2 (5 bases). The V gene lost 4 bases and the J gene lost 1 base, with 16 bases spanning the gap. CDR1 is SGHNT, CDR2 YYREEE, per germline (reference sequence). The CDR3 spans 16 residues. CDR3: CASSMHLTGGTDTQYF. In nucleotides, the CDR3 is TGTGCCAGCAGCATGCACTTGACCGGGGGCACAGATACGCAGTATTTT.

This clonotype was found a few times. This sequence joins TRBV24-1 and TRBJ2-7, with D perhaps matching TRBD1 (5 bases). With 2 bases removed from V and 2 bases from J, the gap between germline ends came to 9 bases. Germline loops: CDR1 KGHDR, CDR2 SFDVKD. The CDR3 loop spans 14 amino acids. The CDR3 DNA reads TGTGCCACCAGTGATTCCGACAGCACCTACGAGCAGTACTTC. This encodes CATSDSDSTYEQYF.

This clonotype showed up just a few times. The chain carries TRBV5-1 and TRBJ2-5, with TRBD1 identical over 9 bases. Germline lookup yields CDR1 SGHRS and CDR2 YFSETQ. Unmatched junction bases numbered 4, after V lost 5 bases and J lost 5 bases. There are 13 residues in the CDR3. The CDR3 nucleotides are TGCGCCAGCAGTTTTGGACAGGGGGAGACCCAGTACTTC. Amino acid sequence: CASSFGQGETQYF.

The chain carries TRBV20-1 and TRBJ1-1; D is ambiguous. Germline CDR1 reads DFQATT; CDR2 reads SNEGSKA (reference sequence). Trimming shortened V by 3 bases and J by 5 bases, and 10 bases separated the two germline ends. This CDR3 contains 12 residues. CDR3 region: CSARDGRTEAFF. CDR3 nucleotides: TGCAGTGCTAGGGACGGACGGACTGAAGCTTTCTTT.

In its sample, this clonotype ranks as medium-sized. The chain couples TRBV6-6 to TRBJ1-5; no clear D. The CDR3 totals 13 residues. CDR1 MNHNY and CDR2 SVGAGI come from the germline V gene (reference sequence). V lost 3 bases and J 6 bases, leaving 9 bases between the germline ends. CDR3 amino acids: CASSYGGFQPQHF. In DNA, the CDR3 is TGTGCCAGCAGTTATGGAGGGTTTCAGCCCCAGCATTTT.

V gene TRBV21-1 combines with J gene TRBJ2-7. TRBV21-1 is noted as a pseudogene. CDR3 length: 14 residues. CDR3 loop: CASSKVRKFYEQYF. CDR3 bases: TGTGCCAGCAGCAAAGTCCGTAAATTCTACGAGCAGTACTTC.

J is TRBJ1-6 and V is TRBV20-1; 10 positions match TRBD1. The CDR3 extends over 15 amino acids. Trimming took 5 bases from V and 8 from J; bases not matched to a gene: 9. The germline V gene encodes CDR1 DFQATT and CDR2 SNEGSKA (reference sequence). The CDR3 nucleotides read TGCAGTGCTCCGAGACAGGGGGCCTGGGATTCACCCCTCCACTTT. Its translation: CSAPRQGAWDSPLHF.

This clonotype was seen ten or more times. The chain recombines TRBV10-3 with TRBJ2-1; D gene unclear. Trimming left V 5 bases short and J 15 bases short, with 20 bases between. Germline V gives CDR1 ENHRY, CDR2 SYGVKD. The CDR3 length is 13 residues. CDR3 nucleotide sequence: TGTGCCATCAGTACCTCGACGAGGAAGAGTACGTTCTTC. Translated, it gives CAISTSTRKSTFF.

Remarks on this clonotype: One base away lies a much larger clone, so this may be a sequencing read error. This chain joins TRBV20-1 and TRBJ2-3; 9 positions agree with TRBD2. This CDR3 has 20 residues. Germline V CDR1 and CDR2: DFQATT, SNEGSKA (reference sequence). The CDR3 nucleotides read TGCAGTGCTAGACCTCGCGGACCCCAAGGCCCTAGCGGGGCCACAGATACGCTGTATTTT. Translating it yields CSARPRGPQGPSGATDTLYF.

The rearrangement links TRBV5-1 to TRBJ2-1; D remains ambiguous. V shed 0 bases and J shed 7 bases, with 8 bases lying between them. The germline V gene has CDR1 SGHRS and CDR2 YFSETQ. The CDR3 is 13 residues long. The CDR3 coding sequence is TGCGCCAGCAGCTTGGGTTACGGGAATGAGCAGTTCTTC. Protein: CASSLGYGNEQFF.

This clonotype has ten or more counts. The chain uses TRBV20-1 and TRBJ1-2; 7 nucleotides match TRBD1. This CDR3 contains 12 residues. CDR1 is DFQATT and CDR2 is SNEGSKA in the germline V gene (reference sequence). The V segment lost 3 bases and the J segment 4 bases; nucleotides outside the gene matches: 2. CDR3 in amino acids: CSASGDSYGYTF. The CDR3 nucleotides are TGCAGTGCTAGTGGGGACAGCTATGGCTACACCTTC.

This clonotype was seen at least ten times. CDR3 bases: TGTGCCAGCAGTTTCCGCACAGGGTGGACTGAAGCTTTCTTT. Encoded protein: CASSFRTGWTEAFF. The chain carries TRBV6-5 and TRBJ1-1; a possible D gene is TRBD1 (6 bases). Deletions cut 4 bases from V and 5 bases from J, with 14 bases between. Germline V gives CDR1 MNHEY, CDR2 SVGAGI. The CDR3 has 14 residues.